This entry features one T cell receptor beta chain sequence. Its matching antigen is unknown. The data were obtained in a study of graft-versus-host responses after intestinal transplantation. Produced via immunoSEQ multiplex PCR; TCRdb's table is partial and in-frame only. The sample yields around 95,000 clones, roughly 87% seen once. The CDR3 loop spans 19 amino acids. Germline CDR1 reads MNHNS; CDR2 reads SASEGT. V lost 2 bases and J lost 2, with 23 bases in between. This TCR derives from a human donor who was the organ donor for an intestinal transplant. The sample in question was unstimulated CD4+ T cells sorted from spleen or lymph node cells, obtained before transplant. This chain links TRBV6-1 with TRBJ2-3, with D possibly matching TRBD2 (5 bases). The CDR3 spells CASSENGRTAIKHTDTQYF. The CDR3 DNA follows: TGTGCCAGCAGTGAAAATGGGAGAACAGCGATAAAGCACACAGATACGCAGTATTTT.